This is a list of T cell receptor beta chains from one sample in a study of T cell repertoires in cytomegalovirus infection. For these receptors, no antigen is known. TCRdb reprocessed the reads via MiXCR and lists one record per CDR3 protein. The repertoire holds around 710,000 distinct CDR3 sequences, with just under 30% as singletons. The sequences come from cultured CD8+ T cells from PBMCs, collected from culture after CMV antigen stimulation. These receptors were obtained from a human donor in good health (CMV status not recorded). Some clones in this sample may be carry-over from other donors' samples. Each CDR3 is given with its conserved first and last residue. A D gene is named only where the DNA matches it firmly. Rows give clone size only sometimes, using once, few, many, or a class for an expanded clone.

>18|TRBD1|TRBJ1-5|NA|TRBV19
CASSGQGGGIQSNQPQHF
TGTGCCAGTAGTGGCCAGGGGGGGGGCATACAGAGCAATCAGCCCCAGCATTTT
>16|TRBD1|TRBJ1-5|few|TRBV12-3/TRBV12-4
CASSFRTGRSNQPQHF
TGTGCCAGCAGTTTCCGGACAGGGAGGAGCAATCAGCCCCAGCATTTT
>17|NA|TRBJ1-6|NA|TRBV6-2/TRBV6-3
CASSYSSRDVSHSHLHF
TGTGCCAGCAGTTACTCGAGCCGGGACGTTTCACATTCACACCTCCACTTT
>16|TRBD1|TRBJ2-1|NA|TRBV4-2
CASSDYRGEIHNEQFF
TGTGCCAGCAGCGACTACAGGGGCGAGATACACAATGAGCAGTTCTTC
>17|TRBD2|TRBJ2-2|NA|TRBV7-9
CASSLTSGGSVTGELFF
TGTGCCAGCAGCTTAACGAGCGGGGGGTCTGTAACCGGGGAGCTGTTTTTT
>12|NA|TRBJ2-7|few|TRBV25-1
CASSGWDYEQYF
TGTGCCAGCAGCGGTTGGGACTACGAGCAGTACTTC
>16|TRBD1|TRBJ1-5|few|TRBV5-8
CASSGAGGFGNQPQHF
TGTGCCAGCAGCGGAGCAGGGGGGTTCGGCAATCAGCCCCAGCATTTT
>15|NA|TRBJ2-1|NA|TRBV20-1
CSARGLRTVGNEQFF
TGCAGTGCTAGAGGTCTACGGACGGTCGGCAATGAGCAGTTCTTC
>19|TRBD1|TRBJ1-4|NA|TRBV12-3/TRBV12-4
CASSPFTGTDPATNEKLFF
TGTGCCAGCAGTCCTTTTACCGGGACAGACCCTGCAACTAATGAAAAACTGTTTTTT
>15|NA|TRBJ2-3|NA|TRBV24-1
CATSDGRGYTDTQYF
TGTGCCACCAGTGACGGCAGGGGATACACAGATACGCAGTATTTT
>14|NA|TRBJ1-1|few|TRBV7-8
CASSFKGGKTEAFF
TGTGCCAGCAGCTTCAAGGGAGGGAAGACTGAAGCTTTCTTT
>15|NA|TRBJ2-1|many|TRBV7-8
CASSLVTGDYNEQFF
TGTGCCAGCAGCTTAGTGACAGGCGACTACAATGAGCAGTTCTTC
>18|NA|TRBJ1-6|NA|TRBV20-1
CSARWMKGPISELLTLHF
TGCAGTGCTAGATGGATGAAGGGGCCGATTAGTGAATTGTTAACCCTCCACTTT
>17|TRBD2|TRBJ2-1|NA|TRBV6-1
CASSEERLAGGYNEQFF
TGTGCCAGCAGTGAAGAACGACTAGCGGGGGGCTACAATGAGCAGTTCTTC
>16|TRBD1|TRBJ1-6|NA|TRBV4-1
CASSRGGQGLFSPLHF
TGCGCCAGCAGCCGGGGTGGACAGGGTTTGTTTTCACCCCTCCACTTT
>17|TRBD1|TRBJ1-5|many|TRBV6-2/TRBV6-3
CASDRSPDRTRNQPQHF
TGTGCCAGCGATAGGTCACCGGACAGGACCCGCAATCAGCCCCAGCATTTT
>15|TRBD1|TRBJ2-2|many|TRBV7-2
CASSFGTGGSGELFF
TGTGCCAGCAGCTTCGGGACAGGGGGATCCGGGGAGCTGTTTTTT
>15|NA|TRBJ2-5|NA|TRBV4-3
CASSQEGARTETQYF
TGCGCCAGCAGCCAAGAAGGTGCGAGAACGGAGACCCAGTACTTC
>16|TRBD1|TRBJ2-2|many|TRBV7-8
CASSPRGRLPTGELFF
TGTGCCAGCAGCCCCAGGGGGCGCTTACCCACCGGGGAGCTGTTTTTT
>15|NA|TRBJ2-1|NA|TRBV20-1
CSAAQGPDRNNEQFF
TGCAGTGCTGCTCAGGGGCCAGACAGGAACAATGAGCAGTTCTTC
>16|TRBD1|TRBJ2-1|NA|TRBV5-6
CASSGGPGQPYNEQFF
TGTGCCAGCAGTGGGGGACCGGGACAGCCATACAATGAGCAGTTCTTC
>13|NA|TRBJ1-1|few|TRBV29-1
CSVPRGQYTEAFF
TGCAGCGTCCCCCGGGGGCAATACACTGAAGCTTTCTTT
>16|NA|TRBJ1-1|many|TRBV4-1
CASSQEMRLMNTEAFF
TGCGCCAGCAGCCAAGAGATGAGACTCATGAACACTGAAGCTTTCTTT
>17|NA|TRBJ1-5|NA|TRBV27
CASSQIGVGRLNQPQHF
TGTGCCAGCAGCCAAATCGGGGTGGGACGACTTAATCAGCCCCAGCATTTT
>14|TRBD1|TRBJ2-7|NA|TRBV10-3
CAISVPGQTYEQYF
TGTGCCATCAGTGTCCCGGGACAGACCTACGAGCAGTACTTC
>15|NA|TRBJ2-7|few|TRBV4-2
CASSQDQAPTYEQYF
TGTGCCAGCAGCCAAGATCAAGCGCCTACCTACGAGCAGTACTTC
>14|NA|TRBJ2-7|NA|TRBV19
CASSPRVSSYEQYF
TGTGCCAGTAGTCCGCGGGTCAGCTCCTACGAGCAGTACTTC
>13|NA|TRBJ1-6|few|TRBV28
CASSLNRHSPLHF
TGTGCCAGCAGTTTAAACAGGCACTCACCCCTCCACTTT